This T cell receptor (beta chain) was sequenced during a study of blood T cell repertoires in COVID-19. Looking at the study overall: Whether acute or convalescent, the COVID-19 samples came from the United States, Italy and Spain. PBMCs, B-cell-depleted T cells, or T cells provided the cDNA or gDNA that made up the material.

The CDR3 has 11 amino acids. V was cut by 8 bases and J by 7 bases, with 9 bases left in between. Per the germline V gene, CDR1 is MNHNY and CDR2 is SVGAGI (reference sequence). Per the authors' pipeline: Researchers report that nucleated cell counts were estimated from reference gene primer amplification. TCRdb keeps only in-frame clones here, not all; method: immunoSEQ multiplex PCR. V, J and clone size are taken as reported in that table, and D and trimming were inferred from the DNA itself. This sample carries around 87,000 clones, approximately 77% of them seen once, and the ten largest clones take 8.5% to 10%. This clone was detected once.

The sequence came from a woman older than 75 with acute or convalescent COVID-19. The sequencing input was peripheral blood. The V and J genes are TRBV6-6 and TRBJ1-3; D possibly corresponds to TRBD1 (5 bases). CDR3 region: CASGAPNTIYF. DNA for the CDR3: TGTGCCAGCGGGGCTCCCAACACCATATATTTT.